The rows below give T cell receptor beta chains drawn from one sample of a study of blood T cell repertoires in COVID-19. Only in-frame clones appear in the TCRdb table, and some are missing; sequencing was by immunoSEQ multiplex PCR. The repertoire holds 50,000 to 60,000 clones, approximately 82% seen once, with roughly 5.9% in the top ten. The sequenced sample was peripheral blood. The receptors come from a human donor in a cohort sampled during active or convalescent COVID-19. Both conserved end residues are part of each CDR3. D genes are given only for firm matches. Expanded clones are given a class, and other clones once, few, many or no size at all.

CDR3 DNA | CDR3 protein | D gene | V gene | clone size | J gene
TGTGCCAGCAGCGTAGTGGGACAGAGGAATGAAAAACTGTTTTTT | CASSVVGQRNEKLFF | TRBD1 | TRBV9 | NA | TRBJ1-4
TGTGCCAGCAGTTACTCGACAGGGGGCGGGGGCTATGGCTACACCTTC | CASSYSTGGGGYGYTF | TRBD1 | TRBV6-5 | NA | TRBJ1-2
TGTGCCAGCAGCGGCCTGGAGCGGGGGGCAAGAGGAACCCAGTACTTC | CASSGLERGARGTQYF | TRBD2 | TRBV5-8 | NA | TRBJ2-5
TGTGCCAGCAGCGTAGAAGGGGGGGTTCGTGGCTACACCTTC | CASSVEGGVRGYTF | NA | TRBV9 | NA | TRBJ1-2
TGTGCCAGCAGCGGAGGGAGCTCCTACGAGCAGTACTTC | CASSGGSSYEQYF | NA | TRBV5-4 | NA | TRBJ2-7
TGTGCCAGCAGCTCCGTTACTTCTGGAAACACCATATATTTT | CASSSVTSGNTIYF | NA | TRBV6-5 | NA | TRBJ1-3
TGTGCCAGCCACCAGATGGGGGGGGACACCATATATTTT | CASHQMGGDTIYF | NA | TRBV2 | NA | TRBJ1-3
TGTGCCAGCGCAAGTGGGACAGGGAAGGTTGACTATGGCTACACCTTC | CASASGTGKVDYGYTF | TRBD1 | TRBV27 | NA | TRBJ1-2
TGTGCCAGCAGCTCCCCTAGCGAAAACATTCAGTACTTC | CASSSPSENIQYF | NA | TRBV2 | NA | TRBJ2-4
TGTGCCAGCAGCTTAACTAGCGGGGATCAAGAGACCCAGTACTTC | CASSLTSGDQETQYF | TRBD2 | TRBV7-2 | NA | TRBJ2-5
TGTGCCAGCGAGCTAGCGGGGGGCCTTAACACCGGGGAGCTGTTTTTT | CASELAGGLNTGELFF | TRBD2 | TRBV7-2 | NA | TRBJ2-2
TGCGCCAGCAGCTTAGGGCAGGCAGGGGGCGCGGAAGGCTACACCTTC | CASSLGQAGGAEGYTF | TRBD1 | TRBV5-1 | NA | TRBJ1-2
TGTGCCAGCAGTTACACGGACAGGGGGGGACACGAGCAGTACTTC | CASSYTDRGGHEQYF | TRBD1 | TRBV6-5 | NA | TRBJ2-7
TGCGCCAGCAGCCAAGTAGTTGGGGGCGCGCAGTTCTTC | CASSQVVGGAQFF | NA | TRBV4-3 | NA | TRBJ2-1
TGTGCCAGCAGTGACAGTAACTATGGCTACACCTTC | CASSDSNYGYTF | NA | TRBV2 | NA | TRBJ1-2
TGTGCCAGCAGCCTGACTAGCGGGGGCAATGAGCAGTTCTTC | CASSLTSGGNEQFF | TRBD2 | TRBV27 | NA | TRBJ2-1
TGTGCCAGCAGTGAAAGACAATCCGATACGCAGTATTTT | CASSERQSDTQYF | NA | TRBV6-1 | NA | TRBJ2-3
TGCAGTGCTAGTCTGGACAGGGTCTCCTACGAGCAGTACTTC | CSASLDRVSYEQYF | TRBD1 | TRBV20-1 | NA | TRBJ2-7
TGTGCCAGTAGTCCACAGGGGTCTAGCGAGCAGTACTTC | CASSPQGSSEQYF | TRBD1 | TRBV19 | NA | TRBJ2-7
TGTGCCTGGACGTGGGGCGAGACAGCTAACTATGGCTACACCTTC | CAWTWGETANYGYTF | NA | TRBV30 | NA | TRBJ1-2
TGCAGCGCAGCGGGGGGACCCACAGATACGCAGTATTTT | CSAAGGPTDTQYF | TRBD2 | TRBV29-1 | NA | TRBJ2-3
TGTGCCAGCAGCACCCAAAGAACGGGGGGATCCCATAGCTCCTACGAGCAGTACTTC | CASSTQRTGGSHSSYEQYF | TRBD2 | TRBV4-2 | NA | TRBJ2-7
TGTGCCAGCAGTTGGAGGACAGGGGTTCGCACCGGGGAGCTGTTTTTT | CASSWRTGVRTGELFF | TRBD1 | TRBV6-2/TRBV6-3 | NA | TRBJ2-2
TGCGCCAGCAGCCAAGATAACCATCTGAGGGCTACCTGGCAGTATTTT | CASSQDNHLRATWQYF | NA | TRBV4-3 | NA | TRBJ2-3
TGTGCCAGTAGTTCTCGACAGGGCAATCAGCCCCAGCATTTT | CASSSRQGNQPQHF | NA | TRBV19 | few | TRBJ1-5
TGTGCCAGCAGTCTACCTGGAAACACCATATATTTT | CASSLPGNTIYF | NA | TRBV12-3/TRBV12-4 | NA | TRBJ1-3
TGCGCCAGCAGCCAAGGCGGGGGGGTCTACAATGAGCAGTTCTTC | CASSQGGGVYNEQFF | TRBD2 | TRBV4-3 | NA | TRBJ2-1
TGTGCCAGCAGTCGTGCTATCTATGGCTACACCTTC | CASSRAIYGYTF | NA | TRBV6-5 | NA | TRBJ1-2
TGTGCCAGCAGTTTAAAGGGCGGGGGTCCCTACGAGCAGTACTTC | CASSLKGGGPYEQYF | TRBD2 | TRBV27 | NA | TRBJ2-7
TGTGCCACTTCCCAGGATCAGGCACCATCTGAAGCTTTCTTT | CATSQDQAPSEAFF | NA | TRBV28 | NA | TRBJ1-1
TGTGCCAGCAGCCGAAACTTAGGGGGCACCGGGGAGCTGTTTTTT | CASSRNLGGTGELFF | NA | TRBV9 | NA | TRBJ2-2
TGTGCCAGCAGCTTAGCCTTGGGAGGGACTGAAGCTTTCTTT | CASSLALGGTEAFF | NA | TRBV7-2 | NA | TRBJ1-1
TGTGCCAGCAGCTTAGAGGGAAGACTAGCGGGGCCAGGGACCCAGTACTTC | CASSLEGRLAGPGTQYF | TRBD2 | TRBV7-9 | once | TRBJ2-5
TGTGCCAGCCGACTAGCGGGGGTGTCCGGGTACGAGCAGTACTTC | CASRLAGVSGYEQYF | TRBD2 | TRBV6-5 | NA | TRBJ2-7
TGTGCCAGCAGTGAACTAGCGGGGGGGCCAGATACGCAGTATTTT | CASSELAGGPDTQYF | TRBD2 | TRBV6-1 | NA | TRBJ2-3
TGCGCCAGCAGCCAAGGACTTACCTCAAGCGGGGGCACTAACTATGGCTACACCTTC | CASSQGLTSSGGTNYGYTF | NA | TRBV4-1 | NA | TRBJ1-2
TGTGCCAGCACCTCGAGGGGGCGGGACAATGAGCAGTTCTTC | CASTSRGRDNEQFF | TRBD1 | TRBV6-5 | NA | TRBJ2-1
TGTGCCAGCAGCGGACAGGGTTTCGGCTCCTACAATGAGCAGTTCTTC | CASSGQGFGSYNEQFF | TRBD1 | TRBV9 | NA | TRBJ2-1
TGTGCCACCAGCAGGTTCATGGCAGGGGGCTCCTACAATGAGCAGTTCTTC | CATSRFMAGGSYNEQFF | TRBD1 | TRBV15 | NA | TRBJ2-1
TGTGCCAGCAGCTCGGGGGGGTTAGAGACCCAGTACTTC | CASSSGGLETQYF | TRBD2 | TRBV7-2 | once | TRBJ2-5
TGTGCCAGCAGCTTCAAAACAGGGGCGAGCTCCTATAATTCACCCCTCCACTTT | CASSFKTGASSYNSPLHF | TRBD1 | TRBV7-9 | NA | TRBJ1-6
TGCGCCAGCAGCTCGTCTATGAACACTGAAGCTTTCTTT | CASSSSMNTEAFF | NA | TRBV5-1 | NA | TRBJ1-1
TGCGCCAGCAGCCATGACCGGGCCGGGGGCAATCAGCCCCAGCATTTT | CASSHDRAGGNQPQHF | NA | TRBV4-3 | NA | TRBJ1-5
TGTGCCAGCTCACCACGGGCAGTCTCTGGAAACACCATATATTTT | CASSPRAVSGNTIYF | NA | TRBV18 | NA | TRBJ1-3
TGCGCCAGCAGCCAAGATCTAGCGGGGGGGCCTTACGAGCAGTACTTC | CASSQDLAGGPYEQYF | TRBD2 | TRBV4-3 | NA | TRBJ2-7
TGTGCCAGCAGCTCGACAGATGGCTACACCTTC | CASSSTDGYTF | NA | TRBV7-6 | NA | TRBJ1-2
TGTGCCAGCAGTTACTCGATTCAGGATCTCTATGGCTACACCTTC | CASSYSIQDLYGYTF | NA | TRBV6-5 | NA | TRBJ1-2
TGTGCCAGCAGCCAACCGGGACAGGGGGCGGATGGCTACACCTTC | CASSQPGQGADGYTF | TRBD1 | TRBV14 | NA | TRBJ1-2